This T cell receptor (beta chain) was identified in a study of early T cells in non-severe SARS-CoV-2 infection. Across the study: Unsorted whole blood bulk RNA was sequenced, with unpaired chains.

CDR1 is SGHTA, CDR2 FQGNSA, per germline. Between the trimmed V and J ends, which lost 2 bases and 1 base, there was a span of 7 bases. This CDR3 region has 14 residues. One entry per CDR3 protein, called by TCRdb with MiXCR from the 5' RACE reads. The table includes tens of thousands of distinct CDR3 sequences, roughly 6.1% detected once. The source is an adult who was a healthcare worker with PCR-confirmed SARS-CoV-2 infection or an uninfected control (not recorded which). This specimen was whole blood, taken at baseline. This sequence joins TRBV7-2 and TRBJ2-3; perhaps TRBD2 as D (5 bases). Here the CDR3 DNA reads TGTGCCAGCAGCTTATCGAGGGGCACAGATACGCAGTATTTT. Its translation is CASSLSRGTDTQYF.